This is a list of T cell receptor beta chains from one sample in a study of naive and memory T cell subsets. Via MiXCR, TCRdb re-called the UMI-ligation and nested PCR reads, giving one row per CDR3 protein. Found here are 75,000 to 85,000 distinct CDR3 sequences, around 13% of them singletons; the top ten hold 0.75% to 0.95%. The sample taken for sequencing was central memory CD4+ T cells from blood. The source is a human donor in good health. Each CDR3 is given with its conserved first and last residue. A D gene is named only where the DNA matches it firmly. The size field is filled for only some rows; it gives once, few, many or a size class.

CDR3 protein	J gene	V gene	D gene	clone size
CASSLGQGDGEKLFF	TRBJ1-4	TRBV12-3/TRBV12-4	TRBD1	NA
CASSQASGSAGETQYF	TRBJ2-5	TRBV4-2	TRBD2	many
CASSLSGAVGNEQFF	TRBJ2-1	TRBV7-2	NA	NA
CASSERRDYEQYF	TRBJ2-7	TRBV18	NA	NA
CSARLAGYQETQYF	TRBJ2-5	TRBV20-1	TRBD2	many
CASSLLTSGYNEQFF	TRBJ2-1	TRBV11-2	TRBD2	few
CASAHGQGAAYEQYF	TRBJ2-7	TRBV4-1	TRBD1	few
CAISLGPDLAKNIQYF	TRBJ2-4	TRBV10-3	NA	NA
CASSLPKGATNEKLFF	TRBJ1-4	TRBV6-1	NA	many
CASSPEDTQYF	TRBJ2-3	TRBV12-3/TRBV12-4	NA	few
CASSQGVGPQHF	TRBJ1-5	TRBV3-1	NA	NA
CSALGTGSLEQYF	TRBJ2-7	TRBV29-1	NA	few
CASSRASLAGGYNEQFF	TRBJ2-1	TRBV3-1	TRBD2	medium-sized
CASSSTSGLYNEQFF	TRBJ2-1	TRBV7-2	TRBD2	NA
CASSTRVNQPQHF	TRBJ1-5	TRBV19	NA	few
CASSQKGHQTYEQYF	TRBJ2-7	TRBV4-1	NA	NA
CASSLDIGTFVYEQYF	TRBJ2-7	TRBV5-1	NA	many
CASSQATGAAYEQYF	TRBJ2-7	TRBV4-2	TRBD1	many
CASSSGTGGEQYF	TRBJ2-7	TRBV12-3/TRBV12-4	TRBD1	few
CASKDQETQYF	TRBJ2-5	TRBV3-1	NA	NA
CASSIWGHTGELFF	TRBJ2-2	TRBV19	NA	few
CASSRDRSEAFF	TRBJ1-1	TRBV6-2/TRBV6-3	NA	many
CASSLGQGSQYF	TRBJ2-3	TRBV7-9	TRBD1	NA
CASSPVRANTGELFF	TRBJ2-2	TRBV4-1	NA	few
CSARVMGLAGGSSYEQYF	TRBJ2-7	TRBV20-1	TRBD2	NA
CASSLAGGSWDTQYF	TRBJ2-3	TRBV7-2	NA	many
CASSVGFHEQFF	TRBJ2-1	TRBV9	NA	few
CASSFPGTGGEKLFF	TRBJ1-4	TRBV7-2	NA	many
CSAIRGLAGYEQYF	TRBJ2-7	TRBV20-1	TRBD2	NA
CSASSQSNEKLFF	TRBJ1-4	TRBV20-1	NA	few
CASSSLAGPLTEQYF	TRBJ2-7	TRBV11-2	NA	NA
CASRLALKWERDEQFF	TRBJ2-1	TRBV12-2	NA	many
CSASHGTGVTGELFF	TRBJ2-2	TRBV20-1	TRBD1	few
CSVEDPTGRETQYF	TRBJ2-5	TRBV29-1	NA	NA
CASSLDGGDTQYF	TRBJ2-3	TRBV7-9	NA	NA